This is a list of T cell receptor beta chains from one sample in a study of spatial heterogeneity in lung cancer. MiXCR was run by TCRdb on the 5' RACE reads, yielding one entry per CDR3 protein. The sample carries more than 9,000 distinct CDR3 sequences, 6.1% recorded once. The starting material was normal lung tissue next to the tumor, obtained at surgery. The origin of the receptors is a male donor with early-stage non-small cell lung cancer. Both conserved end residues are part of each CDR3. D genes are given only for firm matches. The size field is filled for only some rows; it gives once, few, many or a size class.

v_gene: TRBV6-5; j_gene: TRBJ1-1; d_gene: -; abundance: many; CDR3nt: TGTGCCAGCAGTTTTAAAACTGAAGCTTTCTTT; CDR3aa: CASSFKTEAFF
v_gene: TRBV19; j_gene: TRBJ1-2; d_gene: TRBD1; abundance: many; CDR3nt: TGTGCCAGTAGTAAAACAGGGGCGAGAATTGATGGCTACACCTTC; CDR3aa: CASSKTGARIDGYTF
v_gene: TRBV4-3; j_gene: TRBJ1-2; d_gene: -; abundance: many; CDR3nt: TGCGCCAGCAGCCAAGAACGGGCCACCCGCACCGGCTACACCTTC; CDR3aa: CASSQERATRTGYTF
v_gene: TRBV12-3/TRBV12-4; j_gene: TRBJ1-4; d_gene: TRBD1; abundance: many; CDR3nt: TGTGCCAGCAGTTTGAGACAGGGAGATTTCCAGATGTTTTTT; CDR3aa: CASSLRQGDFQMFF
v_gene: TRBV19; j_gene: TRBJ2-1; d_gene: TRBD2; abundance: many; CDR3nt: TGTGCCAGTAGTATAATCCAACCGGGAGGGCGGGCTGAGCAGTTCTTC; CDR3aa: CASSIIQPGGRAEQFF
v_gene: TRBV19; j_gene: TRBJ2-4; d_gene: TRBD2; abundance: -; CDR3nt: TGTGCCAGTAGTCCTAGACTAGCGGGTGAAGAAAACATTCAGTACTTC; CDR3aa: CASSPRLAGEENIQYF
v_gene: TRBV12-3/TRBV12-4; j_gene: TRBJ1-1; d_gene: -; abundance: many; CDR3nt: TGTGCCAGCAGCCTCTCCTCCTCTGGGGCAGGGGTTGGAGCTTTCTTT; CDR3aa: CASSLSSSGAGVGAFF
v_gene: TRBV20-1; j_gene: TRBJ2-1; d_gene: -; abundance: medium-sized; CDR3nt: TGCAGTGCTAGAGATGTTTTGAGGCAAGACAATGAGCAGTTCTTC; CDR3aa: CSARDVLRQDNEQFF
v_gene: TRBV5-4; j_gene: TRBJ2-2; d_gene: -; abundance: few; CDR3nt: TGTGCCAGCAGCTTGGAGGCCAGGGTCACCGGGGAGCTGTTTTTT; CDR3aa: CASSLEARVTGELFF
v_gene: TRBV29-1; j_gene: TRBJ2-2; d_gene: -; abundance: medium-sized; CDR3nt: TGCAGCGTAGCGATACCCGGGGAGCTGTTTTTT; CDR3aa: CSVAIPGELFF
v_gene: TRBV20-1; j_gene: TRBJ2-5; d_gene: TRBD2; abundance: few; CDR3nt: TGCAGTGCTAGAAAGGCTAGCGGGTACCAAGAGACCCAGTACTTC; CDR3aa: CSARKASGYQETQYF
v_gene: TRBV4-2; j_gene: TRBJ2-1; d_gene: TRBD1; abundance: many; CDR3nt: TGTGCCAGCAGCCAAGATAAGGGACAGGACATCAGGCAGCAGTTCTTC; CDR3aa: CASSQDKGQDIRQQFF
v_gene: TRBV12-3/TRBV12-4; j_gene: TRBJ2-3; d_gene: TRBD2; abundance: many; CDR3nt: TGTGCCAGCAGTTTGTCGGGAGGGCCAGATACGCAGTATTTT; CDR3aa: CASSLSGGPDTQYF
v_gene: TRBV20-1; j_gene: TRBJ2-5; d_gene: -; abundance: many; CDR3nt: TGCAGTGCTAGCGGGAGCCGGGAGACCCAGTACTTC; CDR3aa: CSASGSRETQYF
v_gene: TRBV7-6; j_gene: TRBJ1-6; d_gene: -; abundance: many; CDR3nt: TGTGCCAGCAGCCAATCGGATGGGAATTCACCCCTCCACTTT; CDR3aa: CASSQSDGNSPLHF
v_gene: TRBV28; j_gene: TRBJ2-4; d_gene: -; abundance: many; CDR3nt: TGTGCCAGCTCCGAGATCGGGAACATTCAGTACTTC; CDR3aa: CASSEIGNIQYF
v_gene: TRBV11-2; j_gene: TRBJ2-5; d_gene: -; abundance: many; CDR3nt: TGTGCCAGCTCCCTAGCCGGGACTCCCCAAGAGACCCAGTACTTC; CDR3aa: CASSLAGTPQETQYF
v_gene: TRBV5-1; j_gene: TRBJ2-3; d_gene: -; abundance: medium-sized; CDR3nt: TGCGCCAGCAGCCGAGACTTCACAGATACGCAGTATTTT; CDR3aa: CASSRDFTDTQYF